This note documents a single TCR beta chain sequence. Its antigen is still unknown. This sample stems from a study of T cell responses to AZD1222 COVID-19 vaccine. Points from the study as a whole: Baseline testing showed seropositivity in only a handful of AZD1222 recipients.

The CDR3 is 13 residues long. From germline, CDR1 is SGHNT and CDR2 YENEEA. The V end lost 2 bases, the J end lost 5 bases, and 7 bases lay between the germline ends. The data were produced by immunoSEQ multiplex PCR, yet TCRdb's version contains in-frame clones alone and is incomplete. The table lists around 150,000 clones, about 92% of them singletons. This sequence joins TRBV11-3 and TRBJ2-1; D not resolved. This clonotype was obtained from an adult who received the AZD1222 COVID-19 vaccine. Material: peripheral blood, obtained 28 days after the second AZD1222 dose. CDR3 protein: CASSLLVDNEQFF. The CDR3 DNA sequence: TGTGCCAGCAGCTTATTAGTCGACAATGAGCAGTTCTTC.